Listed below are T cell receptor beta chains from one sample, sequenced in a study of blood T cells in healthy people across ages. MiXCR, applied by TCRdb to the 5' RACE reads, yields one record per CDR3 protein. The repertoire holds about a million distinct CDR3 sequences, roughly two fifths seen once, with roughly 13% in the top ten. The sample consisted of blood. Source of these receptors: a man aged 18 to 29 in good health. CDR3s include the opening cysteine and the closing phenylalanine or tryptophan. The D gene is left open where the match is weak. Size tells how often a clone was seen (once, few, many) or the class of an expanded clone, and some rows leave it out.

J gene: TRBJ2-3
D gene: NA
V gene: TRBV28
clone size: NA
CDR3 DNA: TGTGCCAGCGTACAGGGCTCAGATACGCAGTATTTT
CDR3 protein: CASVQGSDTQYF

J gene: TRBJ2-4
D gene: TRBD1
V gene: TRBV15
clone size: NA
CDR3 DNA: TGTGCCACCAGCAGAGAGGACAGGGCCAGGGTTGGGGCCAAAAACATTCAGTACTTC
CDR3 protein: CATSREDRARVGAKNIQYF

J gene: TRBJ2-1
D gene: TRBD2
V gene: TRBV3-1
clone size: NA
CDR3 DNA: TGTGCCAGCAGCCAACAGACTAGCGGGGGAGAGACCCAGTTCTTC
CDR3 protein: CASSQQTSGGETQFF

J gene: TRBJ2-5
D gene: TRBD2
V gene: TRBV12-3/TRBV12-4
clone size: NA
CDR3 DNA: TGTGCCAGCAGTTTCGGACTAGCGGGAGGAAAAGAGACCCAGTACTTC
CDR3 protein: CASSFGLAGGKETQYF

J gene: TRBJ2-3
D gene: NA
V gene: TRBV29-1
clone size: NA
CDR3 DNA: TGCGGCGCCCGAGATCCTAATACGCAGTATTTT
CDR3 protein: CGARDPNTQYF

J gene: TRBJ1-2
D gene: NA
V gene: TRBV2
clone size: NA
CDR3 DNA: TGTGCCAGCAGTGAGACAAGGGATTGGGGGGGCTACACCTTC
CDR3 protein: CASSETRDWGGYTF

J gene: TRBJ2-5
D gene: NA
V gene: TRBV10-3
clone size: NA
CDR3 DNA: TGTGCCATCAGTGACGCGCTAGCCGGCGAGACCCAGTACTTC
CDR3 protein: CAISDALAGETQYF

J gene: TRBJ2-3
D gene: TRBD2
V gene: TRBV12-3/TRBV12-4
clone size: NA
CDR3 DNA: TGTGCCAGCAGTCTTGGACTAGCGGCCATACTACCGAGCACAGATACGCAGTATTTT
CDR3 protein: CASSLGLAAILPSTDTQYF

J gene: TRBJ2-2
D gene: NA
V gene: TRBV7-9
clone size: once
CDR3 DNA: TGTGCCAGCAGTCTTAAAGGACCGGCCCGCGCGAACACCGGGGAGCTGTTTTTT
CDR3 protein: CASSLKGPARANTGELFF

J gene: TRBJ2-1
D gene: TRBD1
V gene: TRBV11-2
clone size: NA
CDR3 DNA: TGTGCCAGCAGCTTGTCTAGGACAGGGGAAAATTTCGGTGAGCAGTTCTTC
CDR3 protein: CASSLSRTGENFGEQFF

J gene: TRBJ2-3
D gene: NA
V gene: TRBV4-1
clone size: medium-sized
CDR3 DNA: TGCGCCAGCAGCCAAGATAAAGTTGATACGCAGTATTTT
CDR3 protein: CASSQDKVDTQYF

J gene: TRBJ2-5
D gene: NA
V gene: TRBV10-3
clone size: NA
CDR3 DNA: TGTGCCATCAACTCGGGGGCCCGGGCAGGACCAGAGACCCAGTACTTC
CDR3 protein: CAINSGARAGPETQYF

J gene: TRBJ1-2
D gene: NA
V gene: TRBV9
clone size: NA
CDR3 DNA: TGTGCCAGCAGCGTAGGATCGGAACTCTATGGCTACACCTTC
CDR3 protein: CASSVGSELYGYTF

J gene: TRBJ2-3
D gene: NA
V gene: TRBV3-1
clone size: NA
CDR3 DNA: TGTGCCAGCAGCCAAGTGGCGGGTATTAGCACAGATACGCAGTATTTT
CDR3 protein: CASSQVAGISTDTQYF

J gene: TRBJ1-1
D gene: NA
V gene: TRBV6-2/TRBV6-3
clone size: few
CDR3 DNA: TGTGCCAGCAGTTACTCTATTGGGAGGACTGAAGCTTTCTTT
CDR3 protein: CASSYSIGRTEAFF

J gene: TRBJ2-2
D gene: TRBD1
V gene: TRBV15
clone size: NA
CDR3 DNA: TGTGCCACCAGCAGAGATCGCCAGATAATCTACAGGGGATCCGGGGAGCTGTTTTTT
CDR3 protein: CATSRDRQIIYRGSGELFF

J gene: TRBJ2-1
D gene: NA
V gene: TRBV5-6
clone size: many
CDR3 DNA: TGTGCCAGCAGCCCCTATACAGGGCCGTCCTACAATGAGCAGTTCTTC
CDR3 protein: CASSPYTGPSYNEQFF

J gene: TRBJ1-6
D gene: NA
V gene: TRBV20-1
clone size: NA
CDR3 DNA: TGCAGTGCTGCTGGGGGTCCTTCACCCCTCCACTTT
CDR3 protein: CSAAGGPSPLHF

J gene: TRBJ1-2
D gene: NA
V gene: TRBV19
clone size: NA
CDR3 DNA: TGTGCCAGTAGATCGGAGGTGCCCAACTATGGCTACACCTTC
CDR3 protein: CASRSEVPNYGYTF

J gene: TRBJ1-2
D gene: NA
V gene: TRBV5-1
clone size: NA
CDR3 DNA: TGCGCCAGCAGCTTACTACTACAGGGTAGGAGCTATGGCTACACCTTC
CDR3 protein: CASSLLLQGRSYGYTF

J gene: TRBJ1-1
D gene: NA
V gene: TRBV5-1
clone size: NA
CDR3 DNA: TGCGCCAGCAGGGATTACAGGGTAGAGGGATCGGGCACTGAAGCTTTCTTT
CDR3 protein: CASRDYRVEGSGTEAFF

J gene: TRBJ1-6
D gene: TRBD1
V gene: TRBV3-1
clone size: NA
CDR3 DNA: TGTGCCAGCAGAGAAACAGGGGGTTCAGGTTCACCCCTCCACTTT
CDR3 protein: CASRETGGSGSPLHF

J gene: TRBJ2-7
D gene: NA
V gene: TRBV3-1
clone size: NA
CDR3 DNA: TGTGCCAGCAGCACGGACCGGACGGGGGAGCAGTACTTC
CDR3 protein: CASSTDRTGEQYF

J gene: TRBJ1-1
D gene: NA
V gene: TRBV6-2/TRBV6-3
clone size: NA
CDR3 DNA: TGTGCCAGCAGTTCGCTGAGGAGGGTATTGGCTTTCTTT
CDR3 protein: CASSSLRRVLAFF

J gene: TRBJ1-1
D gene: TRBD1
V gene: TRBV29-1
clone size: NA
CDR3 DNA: TGCAGCGTGGGCGACAGGGGGCGGGTGAACACTGAAGCTTTCTTT
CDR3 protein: CSVGDRGRVNTEAFF